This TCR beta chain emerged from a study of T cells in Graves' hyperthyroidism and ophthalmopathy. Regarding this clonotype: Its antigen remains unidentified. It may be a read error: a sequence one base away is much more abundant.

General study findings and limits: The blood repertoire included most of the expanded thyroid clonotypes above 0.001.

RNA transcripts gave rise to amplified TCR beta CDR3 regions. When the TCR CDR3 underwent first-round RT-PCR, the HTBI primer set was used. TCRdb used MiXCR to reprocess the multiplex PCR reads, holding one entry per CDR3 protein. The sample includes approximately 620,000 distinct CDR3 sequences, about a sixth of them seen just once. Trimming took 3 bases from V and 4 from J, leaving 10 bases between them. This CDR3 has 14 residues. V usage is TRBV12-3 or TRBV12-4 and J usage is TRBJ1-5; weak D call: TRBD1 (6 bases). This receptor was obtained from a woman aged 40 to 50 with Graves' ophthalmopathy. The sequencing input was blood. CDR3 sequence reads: CASSLGDTNQPQHF. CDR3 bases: TGTGCCAGCAGTTTGGGGGACACAAATCAGCCCCAGCATTTT.